The clone carrying this TCR beta chain was seen ten or more times. Unique molecular identifiers were incorporated into the prepared TCRbeta library. TCRdb recomputed calls from the PCR reads with MiXCR, one row per CDR3 protein. The sample lists about 350,000 distinct CDR3 sequences, 10% to 15% occurring once. This record comes from a study of T-cell reconstitution after alpha-beta-depleted transplantation in children. Germline loops: CDR1 SGHTA, CDR2 FQGNSA. This CDR3 is built from 16 residues. V shed 0 bases, J shed 4 bases, and the junction held 5 bases outside the gene matches. This chain connects TRBV7-2 to TRBJ2-3; TRBD2 agrees at 9 bases. This TCR derives from a human donor who donated a stem cell graft to a child with Fanconi anemia. Sequences were derived from PBMCs, sampled from the stem cell graft. The CDR3 spells CASSLATASGADTQYF. The CDR3, as DNA: TGTGCCAGCAGCTTAGCGACCGCTAGCGGGGCAGATACGCAGTATTTT.